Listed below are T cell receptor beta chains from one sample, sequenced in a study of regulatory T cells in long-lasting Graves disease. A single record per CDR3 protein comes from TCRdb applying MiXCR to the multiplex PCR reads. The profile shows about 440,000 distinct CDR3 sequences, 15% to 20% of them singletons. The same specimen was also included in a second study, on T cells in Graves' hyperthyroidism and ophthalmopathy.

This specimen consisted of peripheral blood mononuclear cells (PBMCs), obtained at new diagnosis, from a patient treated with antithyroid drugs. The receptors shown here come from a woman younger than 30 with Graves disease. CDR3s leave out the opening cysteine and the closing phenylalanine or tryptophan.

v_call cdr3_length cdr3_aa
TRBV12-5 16 ASGLATKTTGLLDTQY
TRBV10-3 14 AARVGGMGAHNEQF
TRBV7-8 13 ASSLGDRMNTEAF
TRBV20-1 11 RGYRLEAYEQY
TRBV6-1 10 ASSQSGGELF
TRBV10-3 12 AISEGLMNTEAF
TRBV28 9 ASSSVDGYT
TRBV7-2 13 ASSLILAGVHEQY
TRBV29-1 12 SVEESGGGQPQH
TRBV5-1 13 ASSFGLQTSSELF
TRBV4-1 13 ASSQTGQGGYGYT
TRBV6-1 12 ASSHGQVNTEAF
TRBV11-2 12 ASSLGRNAYEQY
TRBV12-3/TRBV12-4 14 ASSLFGGSRGETQY
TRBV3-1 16 ASSLRTSGRRSYNEQF
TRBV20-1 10 SANDVGNEQF
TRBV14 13 ASSQGGGIHNEQF
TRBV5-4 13 ASSSLAGGIYEQY
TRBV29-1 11 SVVGLAYNEQF
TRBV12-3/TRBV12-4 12 ASSSSRRSYGYT
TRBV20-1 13 SSKKPGLSYNEQF
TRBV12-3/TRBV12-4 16 ASSVSGTSGTSTDTQY
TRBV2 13 ASSEIAGGNTEAF
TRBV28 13 ASMTTKLGQETQY
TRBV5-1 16 ASSQGTSGIPWGDTQY
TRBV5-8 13 ASSFGTSTNEKLF